This T cell receptor beta chain was identified during a study of persistence of HIV-infected CD4 T cells. Regarding the study as a whole: Degenerate expanded CDR3beta sequences were enriched among CMV- and Gag-responding cells. Bulk TCR data could not be restricted to HIV-1-infected CMV-responding cells. Within sorted populations, more oligoclonal TCRs accompanied more oligoclonal proviruses.

Cells were stimulated with overlapping HIV-1 Gag 15-mer peptides. Responding CD4+ T cells were sorted by upregulation of both CD40 ligand and CD69. Points on this clone: Its target is not known.

From germline, CDR1 is MRHNA and CDR2 SNTAGT. This CDR3 contains 16 residues. Trimming removed 0 bases at V and 3 bases at J, with 14 bases between. The libraries were made with immunoSEQ version 4 in survey mode. Assay used: immunoSEQ multiplex PCR; TCRdb lists only in-frame clones, some missing. The data contain 23,000 or so clones, 74% of them seen just once; the ten biggest clones take up 1.8%. The chain links TRBV6-4 to TRBJ1-1; D may be TRBD1 (5 bases). The sequenced sample was CD4+ T cells sorted from PBMCs after 18-hour stimulation, obtained from a patient who received antiretroviral therapy. The clonotype comes from an adult man with HIV who was CMV-seropositive. The CDR3 sequence is CASSDSPWGSHTEAFF. The CDR3 DNA reads TGTGCCAGCAGTGACTCACCGTGGGGGAGTCACACTGAAGCTTTCTTT.